The 26 T cell receptor beta chains below come from one sample, sequenced in a study of blood T cell repertoires in COVID-19. Method: immunoSEQ multiplex PCR; TCRdb's copy keeps in-frame clones and lacks some. The sample has fewer than 200,000 clones, about four fifths seen once. Sequenced input: PBMCs or T cells enriched from blood (not recorded which). Receptors were obtained from a man between 60 and 70 years old who had recovered from COVID-19.

The CDR3 DNA sequence: TGTGCCTGGGGACGGGACAGGGGAACACGGGAGCAGTACTTC. Translation gives CAWGRDRGTREQYF. The rearrangement joins TRBV30 to TRBJ2-7, with 10 bases identical to TRBD1. CDR3 length equals 14 residues. V lost 5 bases and J lost 7; bases outside the gene matches: 11. Germline-derived CDR1 and CDR2 are GTSNPN and SVGIG (reference sequence). Combining the CDR3 with reference TRBV30 and TRBJ2-7 gives the whole variable domain SQTIHQWPATLVQPVGSPLSLECTVEGTSNPNLYWYRQAAGRGLQLLFYSVGIGQISSEVPQNLSASRPQDRQFILSSKKLLLSDSGFYLCAWGRDRGTREQYFGPGTRLTVT.

This clone was seen repeatedly, ten times or more. The chain links TRBV3-1 (or the pseudogene TRBV3-2) to TRBJ2-5, with a possible D match to TRBD2 (5 bases). Germline CDR1 LGHDT, CDR2 YNNKEL (reference sequence). V lost 1 base and J lost 9, with 18 bases in between. This CDR3 is built from 15 residues. CDR3 in amino acids: CASSQGAGPSAAQYF. CDR3 DNA: TGTGCCAGCAGCCAAGGGGCAGGTCCCTCAGCGGCCCAGTACTTC.

This clone was observed a single time. V usage is TRBV29-1 and J usage is TRBJ2-7; possibly TRBD1 for D (7 bases). Germline CDR1 is SQVTM and CDR2 is ANQGSEA. The length of the CDR3 is 17 residues. Trimming cost V 7 bases and J 1 base, with 26 bases left between them. This CDR3 is CSAEDRDFPETSYEQYF. DNA for the CDR3: TGCAGCGCGGAAGACAGGGACTTTCCTGAAACTTCCTACGAGCAGTACTTC.

This sequence joins TRBV7-9 and TRBJ2-7, with 7 bases lining up with TRBD2. CDR1 SEHNR and CDR2 FQNEAQ come from the germline V gene (reference sequence). CDR3 length: 12 amino acids. V gave up 11 bases and J gave up 4 bases; unmatched junction bases: 8. The CDR3 reads CAGMGGSYEQYF. The CDR3 coding sequence is TGTGCCGGAATGGGGGGGAGTTACGAGCAGTACTTC.

CDR3 DNA: TGTGCCAGCAGTCTTACAGATGTATCACAGAGGGGCAATCAGCCCCAGCATTTT. Its translation is CASSLTDVSQRGNQPQHF. V gene TRBV5-5 combines with J gene TRBJ1-5; unclear D gene. The CDR3 has 18 residues. V lost 5 bases, J lost 2 bases, and 23 bases lay in between. The germline CDR1 and CDR2 sequences are SGHKS and YYEKEE (reference sequence).

The CDR3 region is CASGTGTGPGNTGELFF. The CDR3 DNA reads TGTGCTAGTGGGACCGGGACAGGCCCCGGGAACACCGGGGAGCTGTTTTTT. V gene TRBV12-5 combines with J gene TRBJ2-2; 8 nucleotides agree with TRBD1. Trimming took 6 bases from V and 1 from J; bases not matched to a gene: 10. Looked up from germline, CDR1 is LGHNT and CDR2 is FRNRAP. CDR3 length: 17 residues.

The CDR3 region is CASSLTTGGEKLFF. In nucleotides, the CDR3 is TGTGCCAGCAGCTTGACTACCGGTGGTGAAAAACTGTTTTTT. The chain joins TRBV5-4 to TRBJ1-4; D is undetermined. The CDR3 contains 14 residues. V lost 1 base and J 7 bases, leaving 11 bases between the germline ends. Germline CDR1 is SGHNT and CDR2 is YYREEE (reference sequence).

Only a few counts were recorded for this clone. V and J are TRBV2 and TRBJ1-2, with 9 bases aligning to TRBD1. Trimming removed 6 bases from V and 3 bases from J; junction bases left unmatched: 8. Germline values: CDR1 SNHLY, CDR2 FYNNEI. CDR3 length: 15 amino acids. CDR3 nucleotides: TGTGCCAGCAGAGGGGGGACAGGGTTCGACTATGGCTACACCTTC. Its translation is CASRGGTGFDYGYTF.

This clone showed up many times. This chain connects TRBV27 to TRBJ2-7, with TRBD2 matching over 10 bases. This CDR3 contains 16 residues. J gave up 4 bases and V 3 bases, and 9 bases lay outside the gene matches. The V gene's germline CDR1 is MNHEY and CDR2 SMNVEV (reference sequence). This CDR3 is CASSFSGRAGVYEQYF. CDR3 sequence (DNA): TGTGCCAGCAGTTTCAGCGGGAGGGCCGGGGTTTACGAGCAGTACTTC.

The chain combines TRBV9 with TRBJ2-3; D unresolved. The V end was cut by 1 base, the J end by 4 bases, with 7 bases between. The CDR3 totals 13 residues. CDR1 is SGDLS and CDR2 is YYNGEE in the germline V gene. The CDR3 region has the DNA TGTGCCAGCAGCGTAACCTACCCAGATACGCAGTATTTT. Translating gives CASSVTYPDTQYF. The full variable domain, completed using reference TRBV9 and TRBJ2-3, is DSGVTQTPKHLITATGQRVTLRCSPRSGDLSVYWYQQSLDQGLQFLIQYYNGEERAKGNILERFSAQQFPDLHSELNLSSLELGDSALYFCASSVTYPDTQYFGPGTRLTVL.

In this sample, this clone turned up once. The V gene is TRBV11-2, the J gene TRBJ2-1, with D possibly TRBD2 on 6 matching bases. CDR1 and CDR2 (germline): SGHAT, FQNNGV. Between the trimmed V and J ends, which lost 0 bases and 4 bases, there was a span of 22 bases. The CDR3 contains 19 residues. Here the CDR3 reads CASSLDGPRDGSRYNEQFF. The CDR3 bases are TGTGCCAGCAGCTTAGATGGCCCCAGAGACGGGAGCCGGTACAATGAGCAGTTCTTC.

This clone has a handful of counts. V gene TRBV4-2 combines with J gene TRBJ2-7; D possibly corresponds to TRBD2 (6 bases). Trimming cost V 0 bases and J 4 bases, with 13 bases left between them. This CDR3 spans 15 amino acids. CDR1 is LGHNA and CDR2 is YNFKEQ in the germline V gene. The CDR3 protein is CASSQDSGDRYEQYF. DNA for the CDR3: TGTGCCAGCAGCCAAGATAGCGGAGACCGGTACGAGCAGTACTTC.

The chain links TRBV7-9 to TRBJ2-7, with D perhaps TRBD2 (5 bases). This CDR3 is built from 12 residues. Trimming cost V 1 base and J 7 bases, with 8 bases left between them. Per the germline V gene, CDR1 is SEHNR and CDR2 is FQNEAQ (reference sequence). In nucleotides, the CDR3 is TGTGCCAGCAGCTTAGAGCGGAGAGAGCAGTACTTC. Translated: CASSLERREQYF.

The chain uses TRBV28 and TRBJ2-7, with D maybe TRBD1 (5 bases). The CDR3 sequence is 15 residues long. Trimming removed 2 bases from V and 4 bases from J, with 15 bases in between. Germline loops: CDR1 MDHEN, CDR2 SYDVKM. This CDR3 is CASSLLPDIQYEQYF. CDR3 in DNA: TGTGCCAGCAGTTTACTTCCGGACATTCAGTACGAGCAGTACTTC. The full variable domain, in which reference TRBV28 and TRBJ2-7 provide the parts outside the CDR3, is DVKVTQSSRYLVKRTGEKVFLECVQDMDHENMFWYRQDPGLGLRLIYFSYDVKMKEKGDIPEGYSVSREKKERFSLILESASTNQTSMYLCASSLLPDIQYEQYFGPGTRLTVT.

CDR3 loop: CASRARTVDEQYF. As DNA, the CDR3 is TGTGCCAGCAGGGCCCGGACAGTTGACGAGCAGTACTTC. This chain uses TRBV12-3 or TRBV12-4 with TRBJ2-7; D is perhaps TRBD1 (6 bases). V was clipped by 6 bases and J by 5 bases, with 14 bases between them. This CDR3 comprises 13 residues.

This chain joins TRBV18 and TRBJ2-7, with 8 bases matching TRBD1. Trimming cost V 1 base and J 5 bases; bases outside gene matches: 7. The CDR3 loop spans 15 amino acids. Germline CDR1 reads KGHSH; CDR2 reads LQKENI. The CDR3 DNA reads as TGTGCCAGCTCACCACTCCCGACAGGGGAGCACGAGCAGTACTTC. It specifies CASSPLPTGEHEQYF.

V is TRBV27 and J is TRBJ2-7, with D possibly matching TRBD1 (5 bases). The CDR3 covers 15 residues. CDR1 MNHEY and CDR2 SMNVEV come from the germline V gene (reference sequence). V was shortened by 1 base and J by 0 bases, with 10 bases between the two germline ends. CDR3 protein: CASSLFRTSSYEQYF. DNA of the CDR3: TGTGCCAGCAGTTTATTTCGGACATCCTCCTACGAGCAGTACTTC.

This chain links TRBV19 with TRBJ1-5, with D possibly matching TRBD1 (5 bases). The germline V gene encodes CDR1 LNHDA and CDR2 SQIVND (reference sequence). The CDR3 length is 15 residues. Between the trimmed V and J ends, which lost 0 bases and 6 bases, there was a span of 12 bases. In nucleotides, the CDR3 is TGTGCCAGTAGTATAGATCGGGGGGGGTTTCAGCCCCAGCATTTT. Amino acids: CASSIDRGGFQPQHF.

The V call is TRBV9, the J call TRBJ1-6, with a weak D call TRBD1 (6 bases). In germline, CDR1 is SGDLS, CDR2 YYNGEE. V dropped 4 bases and J dropped 6 bases, with 14 bases sitting between them. The CDR3 totals 15 residues. The CDR3 DNA reads TGTGCCAGCAGCCAACAGGGTGGACGTAATTCACCCCTCCACTTT. Encoded protein: CASSQQGGRNSPLHF.

As concerns this clone: It may be a read error: a sequence one base away is much more abundant. The chain links TRBV7-9 to TRBJ1-1; D unresolved. Germline CDR1 and CDR2: SEHNR and FQNEAQ (reference sequence). Trimming took 4 bases from V and 1 from J, leaving 7 bases between them. This CDR3 has 13 amino acids. CDR3 loop: CASSSTENTEAFF. The CDR3 bases are TGTGCCAGCAGCTCAACAGAGAACACTGAAGCTTTCTTT.

This chain joins TRBV6-5 and TRBJ2-1; 7 bases map to TRBD2. The CDR3 has 16 residues. The germline V gene encodes CDR1 MNHEY and CDR2 SVGAGI. V gave up 2 bases and J gave up 8 bases; unmatched junction bases: 12. In DNA form, the CDR3 reads TGTGCCAGCAGTTACCCACCCAGGACTAGTCGGGATGAGCAGTTCTTC. Amino acid sequence: CASSYPPRTSRDEQFF.

This clone was seen a few times. This chain's CDR3 is CASSLYWASGANVLTF. CDR3 in DNA: TGTGCCAGCAGTTTATATTGGGCCTCTGGGGCCAACGTCCTGACTTTC. This chain links TRBV27 with TRBJ2-6; D ambiguous. Trimming left V 1 base short and J 0 bases short, with 7 bases between. Per the germline V gene, CDR1 is MNHEY and CDR2 is SMNVEV (reference sequence). This CDR3 comprises 16 residues.

This clone was seen only once. The V gene is TRBV3-1 (or the pseudogene TRBV3-2), the J gene TRBJ2-1; 10 positions match TRBD2. The CDR3 totals 16 residues. CDR1 and CDR2 (germline): LGHDT, YNNKEL (reference sequence). With V trimmed by 4 bases and J by 3 bases, 6 bases remained unmatched. This CDR3 is CASSPLAGGIYNEQFF. CDR3 sequence (DNA): TGTGCCAGCAGCCCTTTAGCGGGGGGCATCTACAATGAGCAGTTCTTC.

The chain uses TRBV9 and TRBJ2-2; TRBD2 agrees at 8 bases. The CDR3 is 16 residues long. The ends lost 0 bases at V and 5 bases at J; junction bases unmatched: 6. Looked up from germline, CDR1 is SGDLS and CDR2 is YYNGEE. The CDR3 reads CASSVEGAGGTGELFF. The CDR3, as DNA: TGTGCCAGCAGCGTAGAAGGTGCGGGAGGTACCGGGGAGCTGTTTTTT.

This clone was counted only a few times. V and J are TRBV29-1 and TRBJ1-1; D remains unclear. The V and J ends lost 4 bases and 1 base respectively, with 4 bases between them. The CDR3 has 11 amino acids. Per the germline V gene, CDR1 is SQVTM and CDR2 is ANQGSEA. The CDR3 region has the DNA TGCAGCGTTGCCCAGAACACTGAAGCTTTCTTT. Translation: CSVAQNTEAFF.

This clone turned up a few times. The rearrangement joins TRBV6-6 to TRBJ2-7; possible D gene TRBD1, 5 bases. The V end was cut by 5 bases, the J end by 0 bases, with 20 bases between. The CDR3 is 17 residues long. The V gene's germline CDR1 is MNHNY and CDR2 SVGAGI (reference sequence). The CDR3: CASSRSLTGYHSYEQYF. The CDR3 DNA is TGTGCCAGCAGTCGATCCTTAACAGGATATCACTCCTACGAGCAGTACTTC.